Included here is one T cell receptor beta chain sequence, with context. Its target is not known. The entry originates in a study of T cell repertoires in cytomegalovirus infection. As for the study in general: Researchers turned to recently identified HLA-C-restricted CMV epitopes as well as well-studied HLA-B-restricted ones.

TCRdb used MiXCR to reprocess the reads, holding one entry per CDR3 protein. Of around 900,000 distinct CDR3 sequences in the sample, about a third are singletons; the top ten hold around 15%. The CDR3 is 12 amino acids. CDR1 SEHNR and CDR2 FQNEAQ come from the germline V gene (reference sequence). V gave up 6 bases and J gave up 10 bases, with 15 bases separating them. Study-level points and caveats: Ex vivo, HLA-C-restricted CMV-specific TCR beta clonotypes prevailed over the rest of the response. Individuals carrying CMV plus the relevant HLA were identified by cumulative frequency of public TCR beta families.

This clonotype was obtained from a human donor in good health (CMV status not recorded). Some clones in this sample may be carry-over from other donors' samples. J is TRBJ2-5 and V is TRBV7-9; tentatively, D is TRBD2 (5 bases). The input for sequencing was cultured CD8+ T cells from PBMCs, taken from culture after CMV antigen stimulation. CDR3: CASRLDMDGQYF. The DNA of the CDR3 is TGTGCCAGCAGACTAGACATGGACGGCCAGTACTTC.